Listed here are 6 T cell receptor beta chains from one sample, sequenced in a study of cytomegalovirus exposure and HLA in healthy donors (dated 2017 in TCRdb). Library preparation used the immunoSEQ multiplex PCR assay. Drawn from immuneACCESS, this table holds only the in-frame rearrangements with V and J called that TCRdb kept. Clones are partly lost; checked studies trace under half to an unresolved V gene and leave the rest unexplained. This sample comprises about 56,000 clones, approximately 93% of them detected only once. The ten biggest clones cover about 1.8% of the sample. Sequenced material: PBMCs. The receptors originated from a woman aged 18-29 years in good health and CMV-seropositive.

The chain links TRBV16 to TRBJ1-2, with TRBD1 as a possible D gene (5 bases). CDR3 length: 14 residues. The germline V and J ends were trimmed by 0 bases and 7 bases, with 12 bases remaining between them. Germline-derived CDR1 and CDR2 are KGHSY and FQNENV. CDR3 sequence: CASSQSARVAGYTF. The DNA for the CDR3 is TGTGCCAGCAGCCAATCGGCCAGGGTGGCTGGCTACACCTTC.

The rearrangement uses TRBV9 and TRBJ2-1; tentatively, D is TRBD2 (6 bases). The V end was cut by 4 bases, the J end by 8 bases, with 16 bases between. Germline values: CDR1 SGDLS, CDR2 YYNGEE. The CDR3 is 14 residues long. The CDR3 spells CASSTAMGGYEQFF. The CDR3 bases are TGTGCCAGCAGCACAGCTATGGGGGGATATGAGCAGTTCTTC.

CDR3 sequence reads: CASSFDREDTQYF. CDR3 in DNA: TGTGCCAGCAGCTTTGACAGAGAAGATACGCAGTATTTT. The chain employs TRBV7-2 and TRBJ2-3; a weak D match, TRBD1 (5 bases). Germline V CDR1 and CDR2: SGHTA, FQGNSA. This CDR3 contains 13 residues. V was cut by 3 bases and J by 5 bases, with 9 bases left in between.

The chain recombines TRBV6-5 with TRBJ1-6, with 12 bases identical to TRBD1. The germline V gene encodes CDR1 MNHEY and CDR2 SVGAGI. CDR3 size: 15 residues. With V trimmed by 0 bases and J by 12 bases, 3 bases remained unmatched. The CDR3 DNA follows: TGTGCCAGCAGTTACTCGGGGACAGGGGGCTTACCCCTCCACTTT. Amino acid sequence: CASSYSGTGGLPLHF.

The chain carries TRBV5-1 and TRBJ1-4, with D perhaps TRBD1 (5 bases). Between the trimmed V and J ends, which lost 4 bases and 10 bases, there was a span of 20 bases. The CDR3 is made up of 15 amino acids. CDR1 and CDR2 (germline): SGHRS, YFSETQ. CDR3 amino acids: CASSGDSLGVRKLFF. CDR3 in DNA: TGCGCCAGCAGCGGGGACTCACTGGGCGTAAGAAAACTGTTTTTT.

This clone was counted a single time. The genes are TRBV9 and TRBJ2-7, with D maybe TRBD1 (5 bases). Germline assignment: CDR1 SGDLS and CDR2 YYNGEE. The CDR3 runs 15 residues. Trimming took off 7 bases at V and 2 bases at J, with 19 bases between the two ends. The CDR3 is CASEGKGSRAYEQYF. The CDR3 bases are TGTGCCAGCGAAGGAAAGGGGTCACGGGCCTACGAGCAGTACTTC.